This T cell receptor (beta chain) was captured by sequencing in a study of blood T cell repertoires in COVID-19. Original data processing: Reference gene primer amplification yielded estimated nucleated cell counts. The data were produced by immunoSEQ multiplex PCR, yet TCRdb's version contains in-frame clones alone and is incomplete. V and J calls and clone size come straight from that table; D and trimming were deduced from the DNA. The table has approximately 50,000 clones, more than 80% seen once. The CDR3 sequence is 17 residues long. After removal of 4 bases from V and 0 bases from J, the junction contained 11 bases not matched to a gene. Germline V gene sequence: CDR1 SGHRS, CDR2 YFSETQ.

The source material was peripheral blood. The chain carries TRBV5-1 and TRBJ2-5, with 8 bases lining up with TRBD2. The sequence came from a man in his 60s with acute or convalescent COVID-19. The CDR3 coding sequence is TGCGCCAGCAGCCCCGGGGTTAGCGGGACGTACCAAGAGACCCAGTACTTC. Residues: CASSPGVSGTYQETQYF.